One T cell receptor beta chain is described in this entry. Its specificity is not known. There are 16 residues in the CDR3. V was trimmed by 5 bases and J by 5 bases, leaving 19 bases between them. Germline loops: CDR1 LNHDA, CDR2 SQIVND (reference sequence). Related graft donors supplied nonmyeloablative bone marrow transplants, and mixed chimerism was transient. The data stem from a study of Tregs in tolerant kidney transplant recipients. Study results and caveats: Some patients' samples used different primers over time, so nucleotide sequences weren't comparable. Biological reproducibility was not directly addressed, but technical replication error appeared minimal. Expanding Tregs on activated donor B cells appeared to best identify donor-specific TCRbeta clones.

Using immunoSEQ multiplex PCR, the repertoire was profiled, and TCRdb retains in-frame clones only, with some absent. The sample includes around 86,000 clones, over 75% of them seen just once. This sequence originates from a human patient who received a combined kidney and bone marrow transplant. Part of the T cell pool may stem from the graft donor. The sample here was CD4+ T cells from blood (PBMCs), taken 24 months after the transplant. The V and J genes are TRBV19 and TRBJ1-5, with D possibly being TRBD1 (6 bases). In nucleotides, the CDR3 is TGTGCCAGTAGTTTCCTTGACAGGTTTCCGTATCAGCCCCAGCATTTT. It translates to CASSFLDRFPYQPQHF. The complete variable domain, with remaining parts taken from reference TRBV19 and TRBJ1-5, reads DGGITQSPKYLFRKEGQNVTLSCEQNLNHDAMYWYRQDPGQGLRLIYYSQIVNDFQKGDIAEGYSVSREKKESFPLTVTSAQKNPTAFYLCASSFLDRFPYQPQHFGDGTRLSIL.